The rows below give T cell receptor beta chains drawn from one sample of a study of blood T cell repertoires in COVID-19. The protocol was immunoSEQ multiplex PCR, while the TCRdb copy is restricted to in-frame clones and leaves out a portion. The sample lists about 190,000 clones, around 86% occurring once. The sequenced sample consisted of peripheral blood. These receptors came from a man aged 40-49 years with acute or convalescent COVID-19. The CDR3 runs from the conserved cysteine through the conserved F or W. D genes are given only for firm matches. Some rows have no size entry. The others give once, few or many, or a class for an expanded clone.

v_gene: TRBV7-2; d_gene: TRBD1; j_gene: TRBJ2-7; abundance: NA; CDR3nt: TGTGCCAGCAGCCCCAAAAGACAGGGGTACGAGCAGTACTTC; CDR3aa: CASSPKRQGYEQYF
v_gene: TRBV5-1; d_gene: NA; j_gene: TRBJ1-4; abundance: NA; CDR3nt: TGCGCCAGCAGCTTGGCCGGAGGTACTAATGAAAAACTGTTTTTT; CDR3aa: CASSLAGGTNEKLFF
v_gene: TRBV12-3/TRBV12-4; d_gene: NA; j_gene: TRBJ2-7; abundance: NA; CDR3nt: TGTGCCAGCAGCCCAGGGCAACCCTACGAGCAGTACTTC; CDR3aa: CASSPGQPYEQYF
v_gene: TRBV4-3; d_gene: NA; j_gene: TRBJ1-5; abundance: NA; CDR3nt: TGCGCCAGCAGCCAAGATCTAGGAGCCTATAGCAATCAGCCCCAGCATTTT; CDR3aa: CASSQDLGAYSNQPQHF
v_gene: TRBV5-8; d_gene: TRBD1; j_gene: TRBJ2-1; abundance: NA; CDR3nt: TGTGCCAGCAGCTTGGGGACAGGGGAGGGAAATGAGCAGTTCTTC; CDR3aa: CASSLGTGEGNEQFF
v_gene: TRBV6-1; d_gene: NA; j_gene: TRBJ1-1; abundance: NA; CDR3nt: TGTGCCAGCAGTCAAAGCGGGGGTCCCACTGAAGCTTTCTTT; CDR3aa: CASSQSGGPTEAFF
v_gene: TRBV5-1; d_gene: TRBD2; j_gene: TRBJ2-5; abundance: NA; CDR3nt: TGCGCCAGCAGCTTGGAAGGGCTAGCGGGGGTACAAGAGACCCAGTACTTC; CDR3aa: CASSLEGLAGVQETQYF
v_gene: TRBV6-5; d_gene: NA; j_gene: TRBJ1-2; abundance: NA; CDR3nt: TGTGCCAGCAGTTACGGTCGGGAGGGTGGCTACACCTTC; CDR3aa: CASSYGREGGYTF
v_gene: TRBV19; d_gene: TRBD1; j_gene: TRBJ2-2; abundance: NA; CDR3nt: TGTGCCAGTAGTGCGGGACAGGGGCCCACCAGGGAGCTGTTTTTT; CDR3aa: CASSAGQGPTRELFF
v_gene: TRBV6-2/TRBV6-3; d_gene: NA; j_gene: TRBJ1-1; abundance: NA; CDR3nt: TGTGCCAGCAGTTACTGGTCACGTCCAGTGGTCACTGAAGCTTTCTTT; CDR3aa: CASSYWSRPVVTEAFF
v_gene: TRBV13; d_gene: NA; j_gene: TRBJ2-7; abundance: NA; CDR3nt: TGTGCCAGCAGCTTATTAAGTCTGAGGGCCCAAACTAACTACGAGCAGTACTTC; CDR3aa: CASSLLSLRAQTNYEQYF
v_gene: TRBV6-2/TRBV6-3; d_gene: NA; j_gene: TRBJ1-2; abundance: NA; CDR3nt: TGTGCCAGCAGCTCGGGGTCATTGTATGGCTACACCTTC; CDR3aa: CASSSGSLYGYTF
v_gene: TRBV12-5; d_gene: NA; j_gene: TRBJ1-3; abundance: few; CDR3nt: TGTGCTAGTGGTTTGTACGGGGGTAGAAACACCATATATTTT; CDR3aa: CASGLYGGRNTIYF
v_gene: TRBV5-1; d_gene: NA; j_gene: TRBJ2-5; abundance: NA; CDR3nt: TGCGCCAGCAGCACCCCGGGACACACAAAGGGGACCCAGTACTTC; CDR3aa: CASSTPGHTKGTQYF
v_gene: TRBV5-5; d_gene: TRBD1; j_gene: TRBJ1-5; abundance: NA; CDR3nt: TGTGCCAGCAGCTTGGGACAGGGACCCTATAGCAATCAGCCCCAGCATTTT; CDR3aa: CASSLGQGPYSNQPQHF
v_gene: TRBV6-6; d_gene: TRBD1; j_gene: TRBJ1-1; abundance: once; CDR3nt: TGTGCCAGCAGTCTACAGGGGTGGGGGGCTGAAGCTTTCTTT; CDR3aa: CASSLQGWGAEAFF
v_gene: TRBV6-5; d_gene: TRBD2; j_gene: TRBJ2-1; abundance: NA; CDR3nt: TGTGCCAGCAACATCGGGGGGGCATACAATGAGCAGTTCTTC; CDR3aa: CASNIGGAYNEQFF
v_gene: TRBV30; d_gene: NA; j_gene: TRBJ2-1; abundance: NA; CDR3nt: TGTGCCTGGAGTGTAGGAGGGTACAATGAGCAGTTCTTC; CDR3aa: CAWSVGGYNEQFF
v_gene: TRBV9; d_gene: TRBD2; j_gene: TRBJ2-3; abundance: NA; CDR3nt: TGTGCCAGCAGCCCTCAGACTAGCGGGGGGGCCGCAGATACGCAGTATTTT; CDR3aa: CASSPQTSGGAADTQYF
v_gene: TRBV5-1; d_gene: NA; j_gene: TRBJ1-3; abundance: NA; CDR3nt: TGCGCCAGCAGCCGCAGCCGGGATCCCGACTCTGGAAACACCATATATTTT; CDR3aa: CASSRSRDPDSGNTIYF
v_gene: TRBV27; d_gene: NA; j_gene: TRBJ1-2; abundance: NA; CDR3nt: TGTGCCAGCAGTTTATCGTGGGAAGGGGGACTATACTATGGCTACACCTTC; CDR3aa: CASSLSWEGGLYYGYTF
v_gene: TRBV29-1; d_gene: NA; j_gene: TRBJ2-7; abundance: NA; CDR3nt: TGCAGCGGAGGCCGGGACACACACGAGCAGTACTTC; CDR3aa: CSGGRDTHEQYF
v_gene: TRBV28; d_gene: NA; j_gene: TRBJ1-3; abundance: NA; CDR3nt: TGTGCCAGCAGCCGACAGTTGGGAAACACCATATATTTT; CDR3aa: CASSRQLGNTIYF
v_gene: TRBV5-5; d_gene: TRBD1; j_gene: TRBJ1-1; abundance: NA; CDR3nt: TGTGCCAGCAGCTTGCACGTAGGCCGTCTAGACAGGGGAGGGACTGAAGCTTTCTTT; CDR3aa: CASSLHVGRLDRGGTEAFF
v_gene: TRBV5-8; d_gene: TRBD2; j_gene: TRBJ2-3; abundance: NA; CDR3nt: TGTGCCAGCAGCCCGCGGACTAGCGGGGGGACAGATACGCAGTATTTT; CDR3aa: CASSPRTSGGTDTQYF
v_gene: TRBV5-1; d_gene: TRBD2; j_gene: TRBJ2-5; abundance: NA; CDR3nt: TGCGCCAGCAGCTTGGCCATTAGCGGGGGTCAGACCCAGTACTTC; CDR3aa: CASSLAISGGQTQYF
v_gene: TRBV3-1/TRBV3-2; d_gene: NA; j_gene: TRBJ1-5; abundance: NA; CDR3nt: TGTGCCAGCAGCCAAGGTCGATCAGGGGTTAGCAATCAGCCCCAGCATTTT; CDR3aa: CASSQGRSGVSNQPQHF